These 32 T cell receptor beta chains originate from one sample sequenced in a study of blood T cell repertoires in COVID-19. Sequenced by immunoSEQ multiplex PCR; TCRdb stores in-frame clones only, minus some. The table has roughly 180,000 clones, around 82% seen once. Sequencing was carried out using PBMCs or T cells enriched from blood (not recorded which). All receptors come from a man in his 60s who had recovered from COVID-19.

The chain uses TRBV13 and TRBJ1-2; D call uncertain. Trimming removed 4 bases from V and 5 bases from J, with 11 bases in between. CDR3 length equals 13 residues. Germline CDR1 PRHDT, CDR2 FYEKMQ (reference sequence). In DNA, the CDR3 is TGTGCCAGCAGCTCCGACACCGTATATGGCTACACCTTC. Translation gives CASSSDTVYGYTF. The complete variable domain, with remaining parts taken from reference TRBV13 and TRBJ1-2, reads AAGVIQSPRHLIKEKRETATLKCYPIPRHDTVYWYQQGPGQDPQFLISFYEKMQSDKGSIPDRFSAQQFSDYHSELNMSSLELGDSALYFCASSSDTVYGYTFGSGTRLTVV.

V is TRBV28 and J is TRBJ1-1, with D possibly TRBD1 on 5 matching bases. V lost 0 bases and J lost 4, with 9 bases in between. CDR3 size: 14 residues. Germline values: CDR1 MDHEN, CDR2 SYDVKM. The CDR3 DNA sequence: TGTGCCAGCAGTTTATGGGGGGGAGGCACTGAAGCTTTCTTT. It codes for CASSLWGGGTEAFF.

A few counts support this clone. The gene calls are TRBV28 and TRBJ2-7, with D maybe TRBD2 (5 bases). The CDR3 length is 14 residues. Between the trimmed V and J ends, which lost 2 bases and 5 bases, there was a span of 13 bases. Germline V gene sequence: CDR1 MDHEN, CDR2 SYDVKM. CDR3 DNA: TGTGCCAGCAGTTTAGAGGGTTTAGCCCACGAGCAGTACTTC. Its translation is CASSLEGLAHEQYF. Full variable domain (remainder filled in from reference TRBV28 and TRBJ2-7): DVKVTQSSRYLVKRTGEKVFLECVQDMDHENMFWYRQDPGLGLRLIYFSYDVKMKEKGDIPEGYSVSREKKERFSLILESASTNQTSMYLCASSLEGLAHEQYFGPGTRLTVT.

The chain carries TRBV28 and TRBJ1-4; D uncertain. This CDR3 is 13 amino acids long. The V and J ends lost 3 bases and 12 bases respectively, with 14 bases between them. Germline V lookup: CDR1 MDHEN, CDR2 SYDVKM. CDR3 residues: CASSLESRRQLFF. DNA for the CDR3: TGTGCCAGCAGTTTGGAGTCTCGGCGGCAACTGTTTTTT.

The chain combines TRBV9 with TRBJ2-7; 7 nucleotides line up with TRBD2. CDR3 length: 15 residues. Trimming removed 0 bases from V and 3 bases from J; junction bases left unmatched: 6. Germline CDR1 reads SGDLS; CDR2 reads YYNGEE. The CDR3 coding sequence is TGTGCCAGCAGCGTAGAGGGCGGGAGCGGCTACGAGCAGTACTTC. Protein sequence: CASSVEGGSGYEQYF.

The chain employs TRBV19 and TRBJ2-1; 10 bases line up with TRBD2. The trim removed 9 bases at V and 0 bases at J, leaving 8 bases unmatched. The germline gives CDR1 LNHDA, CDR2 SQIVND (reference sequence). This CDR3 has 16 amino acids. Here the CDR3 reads CASRLAGPSSYNEQFF. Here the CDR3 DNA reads TGTGCCAGCAGACTAGCGGGCCCGAGCTCCTACAATGAGCAGTTCTTC.

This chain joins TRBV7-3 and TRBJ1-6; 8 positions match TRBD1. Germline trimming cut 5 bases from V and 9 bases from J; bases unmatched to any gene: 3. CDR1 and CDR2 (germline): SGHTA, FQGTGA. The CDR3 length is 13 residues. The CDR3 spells CASSKTGVSPLHF. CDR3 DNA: TGTGCCAGCAGCAAGACAGGGGTTTCACCCCTCCACTTT.

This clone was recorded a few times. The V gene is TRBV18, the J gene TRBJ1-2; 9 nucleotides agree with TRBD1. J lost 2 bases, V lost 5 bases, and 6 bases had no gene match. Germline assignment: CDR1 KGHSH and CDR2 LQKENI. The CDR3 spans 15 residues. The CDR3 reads CASSTGQGKNYGYTF. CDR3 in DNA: TGTGCCAGCTCAACGGGACAGGGAAAGAACTATGGCTACACCTTC.

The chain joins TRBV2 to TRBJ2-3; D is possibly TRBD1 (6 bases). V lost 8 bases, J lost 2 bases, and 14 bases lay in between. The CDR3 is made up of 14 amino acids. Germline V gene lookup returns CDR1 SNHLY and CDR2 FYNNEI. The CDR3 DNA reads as TGTGCCAGCGGGTGGCAGGGGTTCACAGATACGCAGTATTTT. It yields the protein CASGWQGFTDTQYF.

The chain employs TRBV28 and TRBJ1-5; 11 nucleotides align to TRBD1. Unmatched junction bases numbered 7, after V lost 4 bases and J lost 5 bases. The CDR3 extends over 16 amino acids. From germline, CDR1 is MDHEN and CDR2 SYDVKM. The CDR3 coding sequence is TGTGCCAGCAGTTCACAGCCGGGACAGGGGGATCAGCCCCAGCATTTT. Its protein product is CASSSQPGQGDQPQHF.

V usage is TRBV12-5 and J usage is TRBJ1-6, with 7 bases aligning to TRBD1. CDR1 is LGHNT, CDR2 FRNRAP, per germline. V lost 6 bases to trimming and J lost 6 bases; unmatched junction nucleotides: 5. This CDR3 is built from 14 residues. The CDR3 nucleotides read TGTGCTAGTGGCCCCGGGACAGTTAATTCACCCCTCCACTTT. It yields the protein CASGPGTVNSPLHF.

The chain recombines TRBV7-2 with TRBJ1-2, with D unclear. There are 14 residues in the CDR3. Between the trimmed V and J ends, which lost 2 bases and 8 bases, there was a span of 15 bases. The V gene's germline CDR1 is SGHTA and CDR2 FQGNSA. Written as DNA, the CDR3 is TGTGCCAGCAGCTTAAGCGGCAGCTCTATAGGCTACACCTTC. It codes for CASSLSGSSIGYTF.

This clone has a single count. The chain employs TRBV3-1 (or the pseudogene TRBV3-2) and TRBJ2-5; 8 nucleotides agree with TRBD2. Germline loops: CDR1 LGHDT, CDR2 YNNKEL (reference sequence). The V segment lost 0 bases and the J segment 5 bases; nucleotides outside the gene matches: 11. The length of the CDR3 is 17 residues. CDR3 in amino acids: CASSQDPSGSGAETQYF. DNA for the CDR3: TGTGCCAGCAGCCAAGATCCAAGCGGGAGTGGGGCCGAGACCCAGTACTTC.

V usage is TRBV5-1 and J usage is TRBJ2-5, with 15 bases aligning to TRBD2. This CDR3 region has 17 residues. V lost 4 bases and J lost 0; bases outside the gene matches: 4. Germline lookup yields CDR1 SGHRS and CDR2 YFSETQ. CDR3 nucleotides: TGCGCCAGCAGCCCCGGGACTAGCGGGAGGAACCAAGAGACCCAGTACTTC. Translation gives CASSPGTSGRNQETQYF. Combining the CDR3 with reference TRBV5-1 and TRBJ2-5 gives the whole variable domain KAGVTQTPRYLIKTRGQQVTLSCSPISGHRSVSWYQQTPGQGLQFLFEYFSETQRNKGNFPGRFSGRQFSNSRSEMNVSTLELGDSALYLCASSPGTSGRNQETQYFGPGTRLLVL.

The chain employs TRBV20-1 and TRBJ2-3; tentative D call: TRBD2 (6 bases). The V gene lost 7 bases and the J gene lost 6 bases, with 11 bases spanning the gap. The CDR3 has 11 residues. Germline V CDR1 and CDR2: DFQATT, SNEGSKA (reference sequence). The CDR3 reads CSGQSGDTQYF. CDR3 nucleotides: TGCAGTGGACAGAGCGGGGATACGCAGTATTTT.

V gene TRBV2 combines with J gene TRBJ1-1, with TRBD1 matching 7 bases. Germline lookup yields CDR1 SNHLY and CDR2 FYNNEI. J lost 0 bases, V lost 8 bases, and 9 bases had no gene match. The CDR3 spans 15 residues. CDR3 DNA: TGTGCCAGCCTCAGGGACAGCCGTATGAACACTGAAGCTTTCTTT. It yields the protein CASLRDSRMNTEAFF. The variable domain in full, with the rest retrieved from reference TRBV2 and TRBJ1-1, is EPEVTQTPSHQVTQMGQEVILRCVPISNHLYFYWYRQILGQKVEFLVSFYNNEISEKSEIFDDQFSVERPDGSNFTLKIRSTKLEDSAMYFCASLRDSRMNTEAFFGQGTRLTVV.

In DNA form, the CDR3 reads TGTGCCAGGCCAAGGGACAGTGAACCCTACGAGCAGTACTTC. Translated, it gives CARPRDSEPYEQYF. This chain links TRBV7-6 with TRBJ2-7; 7 bases are shared with TRBD1. The J segment lost 2 bases and the V segment lost 9 bases, leaving 10 bases of the junction unmatched. Germline values: CDR1 SGHVS, CDR2 FNYEAQ. The CDR3 has 14 residues.

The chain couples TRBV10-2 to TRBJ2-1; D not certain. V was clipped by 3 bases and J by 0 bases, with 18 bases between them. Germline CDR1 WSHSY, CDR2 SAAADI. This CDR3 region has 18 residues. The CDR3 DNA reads TGCGCCAGCAGTGACCCTGTAGGTAGCATAAGCTCCTACAATGAGCAGTTCTTC. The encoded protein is CASSDPVGSISSYNEQFF.

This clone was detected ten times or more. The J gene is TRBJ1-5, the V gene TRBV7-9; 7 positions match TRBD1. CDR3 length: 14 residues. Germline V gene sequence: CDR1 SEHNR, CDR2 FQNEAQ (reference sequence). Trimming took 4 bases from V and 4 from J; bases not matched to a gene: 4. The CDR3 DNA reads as TGTGCCAGCAGCTCCGGGACAGATAATCAGCCCCAGCATTTT. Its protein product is CASSSGTDNQPQHF.

CDR3 loop: CASTKVRGRPLHF. The CDR3 nucleotides read TGTGCCAGCACCAAAGTCAGGGGTAGGCCCCTCCACTTT. The chain is built from TRBV21-1 and TRBJ1-6; the table assigns TRBD1, which was not confirmed against the DNA. TRBV21-1 is classified as a pseudogene. The CDR3 length is 13 residues.

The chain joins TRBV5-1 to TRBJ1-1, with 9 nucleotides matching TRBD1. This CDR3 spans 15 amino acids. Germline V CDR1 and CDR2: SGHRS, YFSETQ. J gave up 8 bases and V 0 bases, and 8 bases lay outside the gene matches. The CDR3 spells CASSLEGQGLEEAFF. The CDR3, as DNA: TGCGCCAGCAGCTTGGAAGGACAGGGGTTAGAGGAAGCTTTCTTT.

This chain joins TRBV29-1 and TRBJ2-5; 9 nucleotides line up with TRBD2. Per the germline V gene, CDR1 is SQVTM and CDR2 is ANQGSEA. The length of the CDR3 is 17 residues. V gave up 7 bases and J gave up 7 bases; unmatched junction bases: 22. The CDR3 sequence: CSGISGGSGFVIGTQYF. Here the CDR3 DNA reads TGCAGCGGAATAAGCGGGGGGTCCGGGTTTGTCATTGGGACCCAGTACTTC.

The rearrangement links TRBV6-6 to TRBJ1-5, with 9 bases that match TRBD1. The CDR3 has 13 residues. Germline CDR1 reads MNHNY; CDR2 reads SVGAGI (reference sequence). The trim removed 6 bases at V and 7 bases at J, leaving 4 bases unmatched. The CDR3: CASSLDRGQPQHF. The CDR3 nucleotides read TGTGCCAGCAGCCTGGACAGGGGACAGCCCCAGCATTTT.

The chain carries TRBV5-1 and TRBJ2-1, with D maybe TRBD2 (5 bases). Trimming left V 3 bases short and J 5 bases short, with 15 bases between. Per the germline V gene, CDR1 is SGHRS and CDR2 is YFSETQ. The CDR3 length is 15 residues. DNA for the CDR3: TGCGCCAGCAGCTATCGGACTTTCCCCGACAATGAGCAGTTCTTC. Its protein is CASSYRTFPDNEQFF.

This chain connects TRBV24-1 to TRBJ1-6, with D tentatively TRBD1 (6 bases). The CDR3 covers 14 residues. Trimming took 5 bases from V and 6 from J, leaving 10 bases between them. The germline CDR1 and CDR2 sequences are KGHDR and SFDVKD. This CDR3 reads CATSGGQLNSPLHF. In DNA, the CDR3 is TGTGCCACCAGTGGCGGACAGCTTAATTCACCCCTCCACTTT.

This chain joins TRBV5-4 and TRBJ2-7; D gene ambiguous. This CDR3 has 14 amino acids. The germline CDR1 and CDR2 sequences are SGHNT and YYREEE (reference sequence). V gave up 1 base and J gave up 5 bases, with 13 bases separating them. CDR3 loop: CASSLRRVLDEQYF. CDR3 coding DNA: TGTGCCAGCAGCTTGCGCCGTGTTCTAGACGAGCAGTACTTC.

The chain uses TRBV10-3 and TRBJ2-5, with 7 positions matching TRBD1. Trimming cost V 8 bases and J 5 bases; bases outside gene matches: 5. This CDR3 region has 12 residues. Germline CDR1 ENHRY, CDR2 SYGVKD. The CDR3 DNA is TGTGCCATCGCCGACAGGGCGGAGACCCAGTACTTC. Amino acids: CAIADRAETQYF.

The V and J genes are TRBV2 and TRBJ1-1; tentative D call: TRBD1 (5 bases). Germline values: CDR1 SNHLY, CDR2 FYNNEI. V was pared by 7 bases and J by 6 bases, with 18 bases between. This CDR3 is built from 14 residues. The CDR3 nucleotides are TGTGCCAGCACCCCGGGGGGTACAGGATCTGAAGCTTTCTTT. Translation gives CASTPGGTGSEAFF.

The CDR3 coding sequence is TGCGCCAGCAGCCCCGGACTAGCGGGGAACGAGCAGTACTTC. Translating it yields CASSPGLAGNEQYF. The V and J genes are TRBV5-1 and TRBJ2-7; 12 bases are shared with TRBD2. The germline V gene encodes CDR1 SGHRS and CDR2 YFSETQ. The CDR3 sequence is 14 residues long. The trim removed 4 bases at V and 5 bases at J, leaving 4 bases unmatched.

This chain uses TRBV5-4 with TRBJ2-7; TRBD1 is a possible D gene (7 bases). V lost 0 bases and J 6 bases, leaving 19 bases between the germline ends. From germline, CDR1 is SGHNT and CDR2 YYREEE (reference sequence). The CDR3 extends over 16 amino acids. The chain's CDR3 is CASSLGRGRISSEQYF. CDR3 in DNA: TGTGCCAGCAGCTTGGGGAGGGGGCGCATCTCGTCCGAGCAGTACTTC.

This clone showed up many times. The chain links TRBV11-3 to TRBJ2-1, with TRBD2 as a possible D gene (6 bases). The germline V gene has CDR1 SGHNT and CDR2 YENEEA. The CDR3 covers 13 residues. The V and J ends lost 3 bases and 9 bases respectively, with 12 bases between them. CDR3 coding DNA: TGTGCCAGCAGCTTTCCAGGTAGCGGTGAGCAGTTCTTC. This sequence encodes CASSFPGSGEQFF.

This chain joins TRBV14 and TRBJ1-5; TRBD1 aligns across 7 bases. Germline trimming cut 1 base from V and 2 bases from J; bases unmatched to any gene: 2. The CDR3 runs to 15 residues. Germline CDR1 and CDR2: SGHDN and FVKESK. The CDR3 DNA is TGTGCCAGCAGCCAAGGACAGGGTCGCAATCAGCCCCAGCATTTT. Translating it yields CASSQGQGRNQPQHF.